The 15 T cell receptor beta chains below come from one sample, sequenced in a study of blood T cell repertoires in COVID-19. Profiling relied on immunoSEQ multiplex PCR, and the TCRdb table lists in-frame clones only, not all of them. The sample holds a few hundred thousand clones, around 90% seen once. Sequencing input: peripheral blood. These receptor sequences come from a man between 18 and 29 years old with active or convalescent COVID-19.

The gene calls are TRBV27 and TRBJ2-1; 8 nucleotides align to TRBD2. CDR1 and CDR2 from the germline V gene are MNHEY and SMNVEV (reference sequence). The CDR3 spans 15 residues. Trimming removed 4 bases from V and 7 bases from J; junction bases left unmatched: 9. The CDR3 DNA is TGTGCCAGCAGTTCCCTGAGCGGGAGCACTAATGAGCAGTTCTTC. This gives the protein CASSSLSGSTNEQFF.

V usage is TRBV7-8 and J usage is TRBJ1-6, with 8 positions matching TRBD1. This CDR3 is 16 amino acids long. V lost 3 bases to trimming and J lost 9 bases; unmatched junction nucleotides: 10. CDR1 is SGHVS, CDR2 FQNEAQ, per germline. The CDR3 reads CASSLGLGQGVSPLHF. The CDR3 DNA reads TGTGCCAGCAGCTTGGGCCTTGGACAGGGAGTTTCACCCCTCCACTTT.

The chain carries TRBV5-1 and TRBJ1-1; D possibly corresponds to TRBD1 (5 bases). This CDR3 is built from 14 residues. Looked up from germline, CDR1 is SGHRS and CDR2 is YFSETQ. Between the trimmed V and J ends, which lost 4 bases and 2 bases, there was a span of 12 bases. The CDR3 here is CASSVGRTNTEAFF. DNA for the CDR3: TGCGCCAGCAGCGTGGGACGGACTAACACTGAAGCTTTCTTT.

CDR3 protein: CASSPGLAYEQYF. CDR3 nucleotide sequence: TGTGCCAGCAGCCCGGGACTAGCTTACGAGCAGTACTTC. This chain uses TRBV5-4 with TRBJ2-7; 9 bases match TRBD2. V was pared by 4 bases and J by 4 bases, with 3 bases of the junction left unmatched. The CDR3 is 13 amino acids. CDR1 is SGHNT, CDR2 YYREEE, per germline (reference sequence).

As regards this clone: Other DNA sequences in the same sample also yield this CDR3. The chain couples TRBV12-3 or TRBV12-4 to TRBJ2-1; possible D gene TRBD2, 6 bases. Trimming pared 5 bases from V and 4 bases from J, leaving 9 bases between. The CDR3 is 13 residues long. The CDR3 is CASSPGLYNEQFF. In DNA form, the CDR3 reads TGTGCCAGCAGTCCGGGACTTTACAATGAGCAGTTCTTC.

CDR3 loop: CASSSPESKNIQYF. The CDR3 coding sequence is TGTGCCAGCAGTTCCCCGGAGTCCAAAAACATTCAGTACTTC. V gene TRBV6-6 combines with J gene TRBJ2-4; D ambiguous. Trimming took off 4 bases at V and 2 bases at J, with 9 bases between the two ends. From germline, CDR1 is MNHNY and CDR2 SVGAGI (reference sequence). The CDR3 totals 14 residues.

V is TRBV5-1 and J is TRBJ2-5; 11 bases are shared with TRBD1. This CDR3 contains 19 residues. Germline values: CDR1 SGHRS, CDR2 YFSETQ. With 1 base clipped from V and 4 bases from J, the junction kept 15 bases outside the gene matches. The CDR3 DNA sequence: TGCGCCAGCAGCTTGCAACGTGTGGACAGGGGGCTCTTAAGAGAGACCCAGTACTTC. Amino acids: CASSLQRVDRGLLRETQYF.

V usage is TRBV11-2 and J usage is TRBJ1-5; 11 nucleotides match TRBD1. Trimming removed 4 bases from V and 2 bases from J; junction bases left unmatched: 7. In germline, CDR1 is SGHAT, CDR2 FQNNGV. CDR3 length: 17 residues. The DNA for the CDR3 is TGTGCCAGCAGCTCCGGGACAGGGGGTTTAGGCAATCAGCCCCAGCATTTT. Protein product: CASSSGTGGLGNQPQHF. Full variable domain (rest looked up from reference TRBV11-2 and TRBJ1-5): EAGVAQSPRYKIIEKRQSVAFWCNPISGHATLYWYQQILGQGPKLLIQFQNNGVVDDSQLPKDRFSAERLKGVDSTLKIQPAKLEDSAVYLCASSSGTGGLGNQPQHFGDGTRLSIL.

The rearrangement joins TRBV18 to TRBJ1-6; D is perhaps TRBD1 (5 bases). Per germline, CDR1 KGHSH and CDR2 LQKENI. CDR3 length: 12 residues. Trimming stripped 8 bases from V and 7 bases from J, with 9 bases between. The CDR3 DNA reads TGTGCCAGCACCCCAGGGAATTCACCCCTCCACTTT. Amino acids: CASTPGNSPLHF.

This clone was observed a single time. The CDR3 DNA follows: TGTGCCAGCTCCCGCCCTAGCGGGCCGTTTCCGGGTGAGCAGTTCTTC. As protein: CASSRPSGPFPGEQFF. The chain carries TRBV18 and TRBJ2-1; 8 bases are shared with TRBD2. Germline CDR1 KGHSH, CDR2 LQKENI. The CDR3 is made up of 16 amino acids. The V gene end was trimmed by 6 bases and the J gene end by 9 bases; junction bases not matched to a gene: 16.

The rearrangement joins TRBV9 to TRBJ2-7; TRBD1 matches 9 bases. This CDR3 has 14 residues. J lost 4 bases, V lost 4 bases, and 6 bases had no gene match. Germline V gives CDR1 SGDLS, CDR2 YYNGEE. The CDR3 DNA reads TGTGCCAGCAGCCCCCGGGACAGGGTTTACGAGCAGTACTTC. Translating gives CASSPRDRVYEQYF.

This chain uses TRBV5-1 with TRBJ1-4; 8 bases fit TRBD1. Losses at the gene ends were 0 bases for V and 6 bases for J; bases not matched to a gene: 4. This CDR3 has 15 amino acids. CDR1 and CDR2 (germline): SGHRS, YFSETQ. CDR3 nucleotides: TGCGCCAGCAGCTTGGTCAGGGGGCTCTATGAAAAACTGTTTTTT. This gives the protein CASSLVRGLYEKLFF.

This chain connects TRBV16 to TRBJ2-5; D ambiguous. Germline V gene sequence: CDR1 KGHSY, CDR2 FQNENV. Deletions cut 1 base from V and 5 bases from J, with 11 bases between. CDR3 length: 14 amino acids. This CDR3 reads CASSQLASSETQYF. The CDR3 region has the DNA TGTGCCAGCAGCCAATTGGCTAGTAGTGAGACCCAGTACTTC.

The V and J genes are TRBV4-1 and TRBJ2-7; the D gene is possibly TRBD2 (5 bases). V was pared by 1 base and J by 1 base, with 14 bases between. Germline V gene lookup returns CDR1 MGHRA and CDR2 YSYEKL. The CDR3 loop spans 16 amino acids. The CDR3 sequence is CASSQGTGSVSYEQYF. The DNA for the CDR3 is TGCGCCAGCAGCCAAGGCACGGGGTCGGTGTCCTACGAGCAGTACTTC.

CDR3 nucleotide sequence: TGTGCCAGCAGTGCCGACAGGGGGTATTCACCCCTCCACTTT. Its protein product is CASSADRGYSPLHF. The chain is built from TRBV6-6 and TRBJ1-6; 9 nucleotides agree with TRBD1. Germline trimming cut 5 bases from V and 8 bases from J; bases unmatched to any gene: 4. This CDR3 is 14 amino acids long. The germline V gene has CDR1 MNHNY and CDR2 SVGAGI (reference sequence).